This entry is about one T cell receptor beta chain. Antigen unknown. From RNA transcripts, TCR beta CDR3 regions were amplified. The HTBI primer set was used in a first-round RT-PCR of the TCR CDR3. One entry per CDR3 protein results from TCRdb running MiXCR on the multiplex PCR reads. This sample has over 700,000 distinct CDR3 sequences, with 30% to 40% found just once. This record comes from a study of T cells in Graves' hyperthyroidism and ophthalmopathy. Looking at the study overall: Peripheral blood collection took place at initial diagnosis, before any treatment.

The V end was cut by 3 bases, the J end by 4 bases, with 18 bases between. Germline V lookup: CDR1 SGHTA, CDR2 FQGNSA. CDR3 length: 16 amino acids. Patients having uncontrolled infection, another autoimmune disease, pregnancy or lactation were not included. Clinical symptoms, serum thyroxine and TRAb, thyroid ultrasound and orbital computed tomography together formed the diagnostic basis. The study, taken as a whole, reports: Most clonotypes that expanded in the thyroid above 0.001 also showed up in blood.

This chain links TRBV7-2 with TRBJ1-2; tentative D call: TRBD1 (6 bases). The clonotype originates from a woman aged 40-49 years with Graves' hyperthyroidism. Sequencing was carried out using blood. This chain's CDR3 is CASSFRTGRVVYGYTF. The CDR3 region has the DNA TGTGCCAGCAGCTTTCGAACAGGGCGTGTAGTCTATGGCTACACCTTC.